These 28 T cell receptor beta chains originate from one sample sequenced in a study of blood T cells in healthy people across ages. Alongside a J-beta primer mix, a sample-barcoded 5' primer served in a second PCR lasting about 6 to 11 cycles. TCRdb redid the calling of the 5' RACE reads with MiXCR, one entry per CDR3 protein. There are around 700,000 distinct CDR3 sequences in the sample; 20% to 30% occur only once, and around 9.2% lies in the top ten. This sample was shared with a second study, whose subject was T cells of mothers and their children.

The sample consisted of blood. These receptors came from a boy under 18 in good health.

This sequence joins TRBV5-1 and TRBJ2-5; no reliable D call. The end of the DNA fits TRBJ2-7 better, so the J call may be wrong. Germline V CDR1 and CDR2: SGHRS, YFSETQ. This CDR3 region has 14 residues. CDR3 residues: CASSSGWEPYEQYF. The CDR3 DNA sequence: TGCGCCAGCAGCTCTGGATGGGAACCCTACGAGCAGTACTTC.

This clonotype was counted between two and nine times. This chain joins TRBV4-1 and TRBJ2-7; 8 bases are a match to TRBD1. Germline V gene lookup returns CDR1 MGHRA and CDR2 YSYEKL. Trimming at V came to 3 bases and at J to 0 bases, leaving 10 bases not matched to a gene. The CDR3 sequence is 17 residues long. CDR3 coding DNA: TGCGCCAGCAGCCAGGTCCTCAGGGGGCTTCACTCCTACGAGCAGTACTTC. Its protein product is CASSQVLRGLHSYEQYF.

This clonotype was seen many times. The rearrangement links TRBV27 to TRBJ2-5; no definite D call. CDR1 is MNHEY, CDR2 SMNVEV, per germline (reference sequence). The CDR3 is 12 amino acids. The germline V and J ends were trimmed by 4 bases and 0 bases, with 3 bases remaining between them. The CDR3 loop is CASSSDQETQYF. CDR3 bases: TGTGCCAGCAGTTCCGACCAAGAGACCCAGTACTTC.

The chain couples TRBV7-2 to TRBJ2-5; D may correspond to TRBD1 or TRBD2 (6 bases each). CDR1 and CDR2 (germline): SGHTA, FQGNSA. V was shortened by 5 bases and J by 7 bases, with 20 bases between the two germline ends. The CDR3 covers 15 residues. The CDR3 region is CASSQGTAQDGTQYF. The CDR3 DNA is TGTGCCAGCAGCCAGGGGACTGCCCAAGATGGGACCCAGTACTTC.

This clonotype has a handful of counts. J is TRBJ2-7 and V is TRBV4-3, with D maybe TRBD2 (5 bases). V lost 0 bases and J 2 bases, leaving 11 bases between the germline ends. This CDR3 contains 15 residues. The germline V gene has CDR1 LGHNA and CDR2 YSLEER. This CDR3 is CASSQDRGNPYEQYF. In nucleotides, the CDR3 is TGCGCCAGCAGCCAAGATAGAGGGAACCCCTACGAGCAGTACTTC.

The rearrangement uses TRBV20-1 and TRBJ1-1; D call uncertain. The V and J ends lost 3 bases and 2 bases respectively, with 19 bases between them. Per germline, CDR1 DFQATT and CDR2 SNEGSKA (reference sequence). The length of the CDR3 is 16 residues. CDR3 region: CSASGSLTDTNTEAFF. The DNA for the CDR3 is TGCAGTGCTAGTGGGTCCCTGACTGATACAAACACTGAAGCTTTCTTT.

The genes are TRBV20-1 and TRBJ2-3; D unclear. V was trimmed by 4 bases and J by 0 bases, leaving 14 bases between them. The CDR3 sequence is 15 residues long. Germline CDR1 is DFQATT and CDR2 is SNEGSKA (reference sequence). CDR3 sequence: CSANPLALSTDTQYF. The DNA for the CDR3 is TGCAGTGCTAATCCTTTAGCCCTCAGCACAGATACGCAGTATTTT.

The V call is TRBV20-1, the J call TRBJ2-1; 11 bases map to TRBD2. The CDR3 extends over 15 amino acids. V trimming: 3 bases; J trimming: 5 bases; junction bases outside the gene matches: 6. CDR1 DFQATT and CDR2 SNEGSKA come from the germline V gene (reference sequence). CDR3 residues: CSASNPGLADNEQFF. The CDR3, as DNA: TGCAGTGCTAGTAACCCGGGACTAGCGGACAATGAGCAGTTCTTC.

The chain joins TRBV11-1 to TRBJ2-4, with D tentatively TRBD1 (6 bases). The V and J ends lost 6 bases and 0 bases respectively, with 15 bases between them. The CDR3 has 16 residues. CDR1 and CDR2 from the germline V gene are SGHAT and FQDESV (reference sequence). In DNA form, the CDR3 reads TGTGCCAGCAGTTTCGGGACACTTTTAGCCAAAAACATTCAGTACTTC. It translates to CASSFGTLLAKNIQYF.

This chain uses TRBV6-2 or TRBV6-3 with TRBJ2-7; 8 nucleotides match TRBD1. Trimming removed 4 bases from V and 4 bases from J; junction bases left unmatched: 15. This CDR3 is 17 amino acids long. Germline V lookup: CDR1 MNHEY, CDR2 SVGEGT. CDR3 DNA sequence: TGTGCCAGCAGTTCCGAGACAGGGGCCTTAACTCGGTACGAGCAGTACTTC. This encodes CASSSETGALTRYEQYF.

The rearrangement joins TRBV7-9 to TRBJ2-5, with unresolved D. The DNA end is more similar to TRBJ2-7, so the J call may be wrong. The CDR3 covers 13 residues. CDR1 and CDR2 from the germline V gene are SEHNR and FQNEAQ (reference sequence). CDR3 nucleotide sequence: TGTGCCAGCAGCTCAAATTCTCTCAACGAGCAGTACTTC. This gives the protein CASSSNSLNEQYF.

This clonotype was counted between two and nine times. The rearrangement links TRBV5-1 to TRBJ2-1; the match to TRBD2 covers 15 bases. V shed 4 bases and J 7 bases; nucleotides not matched to a gene: 6. The CDR3 has 16 residues. The germline V gene encodes CDR1 SGHRS and CDR2 YFSETQ. CDR3 protein: CASSLGLAGGANEQFF. In DNA, the CDR3 is TGCGCCAGCAGCCTGGGACTAGCGGGAGGTGCGAATGAGCAGTTCTTC.

This clonotype turned up a few times. The junction and the germline gene differ at one end; a read error may be behind it. This chain uses TRBV5-1 with TRBJ2-5, with 12 bases lining up with TRBD1. The J call may be wrong; the DNA end is better matched by TRBJ2-1. The CDR3 extends over 15 amino acids. From germline, CDR1 is SGHRS and CDR2 YFSETQ. The CDR3 spells CASGFGTGGADEQFF. The CDR3 DNA sequence: TGCGCCAGCGGCTTTGGGACAGGGGGCGCCGATGAGCAGTTCTTC.

V and J are TRBV10-3 and TRBJ2-5; 7 bases match TRBD2. CDR3 length equals 15 residues. With 6 bases clipped from V and 2 bases from J, the junction kept 9 bases outside the gene matches. Germline values: CDR1 ENHRY, CDR2 SYGVKD. The CDR3 DNA reads TGTGCCATCAGCGACGGTGGGGGGGGACAAGAGACCCAGTACTTC. Residues: CAISDGGGGQETQYF.

This clonotype was counted between two and nine times. The genes are TRBV7-6 and TRBJ2-1; D uncertain. Judging by the DNA end, TRBJ2-7 fits better; the J call may be wrong. The CDR3 totals 14 residues. Germline V lookup: CDR1 SGHVS, CDR2 FNYEAQ. For the CDR3, the DNA is TGTGCCAGCAGCTACGGGCCCGTCTCCTACGAGCAGTACTTC. It encodes CASSYGPVSYEQYF.

Details on this clonotype: Because the CDR3 is missing its conserved closing phenylalanine or tryptophan, this is likely a read error. The rearrangement uses TRBV3-1 and TRBJ2-4, with D uncertain. The CDR3 is made up of 12 amino acids. Trimming shortened V by 4 bases and J by 3 bases, and 4 bases separated the two germline ends. The germline gives CDR1 LGHDT, CDR2 YNNKEL (reference sequence). CDR3 sequence reads: CASSRDKNIQYC. The CDR3 nucleotides are TGTGCCAGCAGCCGAGACAAAAACATTCAGTACTGC.

This clonotype was detected only a few times. This chain joins TRBV20-1 and TRBJ1-2; TRBD1 agrees at 7 bases. This CDR3 is 13 amino acids long. The V gene end was trimmed by 6 bases and the J gene end by 2 bases; junction bases not matched to a gene: 6. The germline V gene encodes CDR1 DFQATT and CDR2 SNEGSKA (reference sequence). CDR3 DNA: TGCAGTGCCACAGGGACAGACAACTATGGCTACACCTTC. It yields the protein CSATGTDNYGYTF.

This chain links TRBV29-1 with TRBJ2-1; 10 nucleotides line up with TRBD2. Germline values: CDR1 SQVTM, CDR2 ANQGSEA. The V and J ends lost 1 base and 3 bases, in that order; junction bases with no gene match: 12. The CDR3 has 18 amino acids. The CDR3 nucleotides are TGCAGCGTTGAAGGTGAACTAGCGGGAAAACCTGGCTACAATGAGCAGTTCTTC. It encodes CSVEGELAGKPGYNEQFF.

CDR3 amino acids: CASSLEGRSNEQYF. CDR3 nucleotides: TGCGCCAGCAGCTTGGAGGGCAGGTCGAACGAGCAGTACTTC. The J gene is TRBJ2-7, the V gene TRBV5-1, with no clear D. Germline V lookup: CDR1 SGHRS, CDR2 YFSETQ. V lost 0 bases to trimming and J lost 5 bases, with 12 bases between them. The CDR3 spans 14 residues. The full variable domain, its missing parts supplied by reference TRBV5-1 and TRBJ2-7, is KAGVTQTPRYLIKTRGQQVTLSCSPISGHRSVSWYQQTPGQGLQFLFEYFSETQRNKGNFPGRFSGRQFSNSRSEMNVSTLELGDSALYLCASSLEGRSNEQYFGPGTRLTVT.

This chain joins TRBV7-9 and TRBJ2-1, with D possibly being TRBD2 (6 bases). V lost 1 base and J lost 4, with 14 bases in between. There are 16 residues in the CDR3. CDR1 is SEHNR and CDR2 is FQNEAQ in the germline V gene (reference sequence). Written as DNA, the CDR3 is TGTGCCAGCAGCTTAGACCGGAGCGGGCTTTACAATGAGCAGTTCTTC. Its translation: CASSLDRSGLYNEQFF.

The chain recombines TRBV20-1 with TRBJ2-7, with 7 positions matching TRBD2. The germline CDR1 and CDR2 sequences are DFQATT and SNEGSKA (reference sequence). Trimming cost V 1 base and J 3 bases; bases outside gene matches: 9. The CDR3 has 15 residues. The CDR3 bases are TGCAGTGCTAGAGGGGGGGAGGGCCCCAGCTACGAGCAGTACTTC. Residues: CSARGGEGPSYEQYF.

The CDR3 region has the DNA TGTGCCAGCTCACCAGGGTTGGATACTGAAGCTTTCTTT. It translates to CASSPGLDTEAFF. J is TRBJ1-1 and V is TRBV18; D is unclear. V lost 2 bases to trimming and J lost 5 bases, with 9 bases between them. Germline CDR1 and CDR2: KGHSH and LQKENI. The CDR3 sequence is 13 residues long.

V and J are TRBV12-3 or TRBV12-4 and TRBJ2-5; D gene ambiguous. The CDR3 extends over 18 amino acids. Trimming shortened V by 3 bases and J by 1 base, and 21 bases separated the two germline ends. The DNA of the CDR3 is TGTGCCAGCAGTTTCGGACGGGCACAAATGGCGACCCAAGAGACCCAGTACTTC. This translates into CASSFGRAQMATQETQYF.

This clonotype was counted a few times. The chain carries TRBV7-3 and TRBJ2-4; 11 nucleotides match TRBD1. The CDR3 is 18 amino acids. The J segment lost 5 bases and the V segment lost 6 bases, leaving 15 bases of the junction unmatched. CDR1 and CDR2 (germline): SGHTA, FQGTGA. The CDR3 sequence: CASSSTEPGQGEENIQYF. The CDR3 DNA follows: TGTGCCAGCAGTTCAACGGAACCGGGACAGGGGGAGGAAAACATTCAGTACTTC.

V and J are TRBV7-9 and TRBJ1-2; 7 bases line up with TRBD1. Trimming removed 4 bases from V and 3 bases from J; junction bases left unmatched: 11. Per germline, CDR1 SEHNR and CDR2 FQNEAQ (reference sequence). This CDR3 is 16 amino acids long. This chain's CDR3 is CASSSSDREYDYGYTF. In DNA form, the CDR3 reads TGTGCCAGCAGCTCCTCAGACAGGGAATACGACTATGGCTACACCTTC.

V usage is TRBV20-1 and J usage is TRBJ2-7; TRBD2 agrees at 12 bases. Germline V gene sequence: CDR1 DFQATT, CDR2 SNEGSKA (reference sequence). This CDR3 spans 13 amino acids. Germline trimming cut 5 bases from V and 3 bases from J; bases unmatched to any gene: 2. CDR3 sequence: CSAETSGSYEQYF. CDR3 nucleotides: TGCAGTGCTGAGACTAGCGGGAGCTACGAGCAGTACTTC.

This clonotype was recorded a few times. V is TRBV20-1 and J is TRBJ2-3, with a possible D match to TRBD2 (7 bases). CDR1 and CDR2 from the germline V gene are DFQATT and SNEGSKA (reference sequence). The CDR3 is 15 amino acids. V lost 3 bases and J lost 5, with 18 bases in between. The chain's CDR3 is CSASTGGEVVDTQYF. The CDR3 nucleotides are TGCAGTGCTAGTACGGGGGGCGAGGTAGTAGATACGCAGTATTTT.

This clonotype has only a few counts. CDR3 in DNA: TGTGCCAGCAGCCCATCTGGGGGGCGAGCTTTCTTT. Amino acids: CASSPSGGRAFF. The chain employs TRBV7-9 and TRBJ1-1, with D perhaps TRBD1 (6 bases). V lost 5 bases and J 10 bases, leaving 14 bases between the germline ends. The germline gives CDR1 SEHNR, CDR2 FQNEAQ (reference sequence). The CDR3 sequence is 12 residues long.